The subject of this entry is one TCR beta chain. What it binds is not known. Each CDR3 protein gets one entry after TCRdb re-called the 5' RACE reads with MiXCR. This table holds roughly 290,000 distinct CDR3 sequences, more than 6.5% found once. The donors were all healthy and Caucasian. The J segment lost 9 bases and the V segment lost 9 bases, leaving 13 bases of the junction unmatched. Germline V gene data show CDR1 as LGHDT and CDR2 as YNNKEL (reference sequence). CDR3 size: 16 residues. This sample was included in a study of identical twins. Study findings and constraints: Within twin pairs, the out-of-frame alpha sequences they shared showed excess low generation probability.

These data also featured in a second study, about yellow fever vaccine responses in identical twins.

The source of this sequence is a woman younger than 30 in good health. The chain uses TRBV3-1 and TRBJ2-1; 14 nucleotides line up with TRBD2. Sequenced sample: memory (CD45RO+) T cells sorted from blood. The CDR3 region has the DNA TGTGCCAGTAAAATATCGACTAGCGGGGGGGTTGGTGAGCAGTTCTTC. Amino acids: CASKISTSGGVGEQFF.